This T cell receptor beta chain is from a study of response to subunit inactivated influenza vaccine. Study-wide results and caveats: Authors suggested that a seasonal influenza vaccination recruits few new T cells each time.

TCRdb passed the RT-PCR reads through MiXCR, listing each CDR3 protein once. The table has almost 250,000 distinct CDR3 sequences, 9% to 15% seen once. CDR1 is DFQATT and CDR2 is SNEGSKA in the germline V gene (reference sequence). V was pared by 2 bases and J by 0 bases, with 4 bases of the junction left unmatched. CDR3 length: 16 amino acids. This clonotype was recorded at least ten times. Its antigen is unidentified. The clonotype was recovered from a man aged 50 to 60 who received an inactivated influenza vaccine. The chain combines TRBV20-1 with TRBJ2-2, with 9 bases matching TRBD2. This specimen was non-naive T cells sorted from PBMCs, taken 14 to 15 days before vaccination. The chain's CDR3 is CSARSLAGTNTGELFF. For the CDR3, the DNA is TGCAGTGCTAGATCCCTAGCGGGAACGAACACCGGGGAGCTGTTTTTT.